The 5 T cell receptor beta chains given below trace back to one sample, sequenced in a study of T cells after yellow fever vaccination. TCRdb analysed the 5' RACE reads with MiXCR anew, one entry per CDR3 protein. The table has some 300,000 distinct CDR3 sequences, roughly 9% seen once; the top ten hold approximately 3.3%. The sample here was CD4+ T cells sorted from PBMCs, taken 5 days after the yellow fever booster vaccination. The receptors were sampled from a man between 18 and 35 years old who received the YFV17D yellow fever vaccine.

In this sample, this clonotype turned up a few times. The CDR3 reads CAMGQNPGTGELFF. The DNA of the CDR3 is TGTGCCATGGGGCAGAATCCGGGCACCGGGGAGCTGTTTTTT. The chain recombines TRBV10-3 with TRBJ2-2; D perhaps matches TRBD1 (5 bases). The CDR3 covers 14 residues. V lost 9 bases, J lost 4 bases, and 15 bases lay in between. The germline V gene encodes CDR1 ENHRY and CDR2 SYGVKD.

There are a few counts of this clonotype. The chain's CDR3 is CAISRTDYGYTF. In DNA form, the CDR3 reads TGTGCCATCAGCCGGACTGACTATGGCTACACCTTC. The chain uses TRBV10-3 and TRBJ1-2; D uncertain. Trimming pared 6 bases from V and 3 bases from J, leaving 8 bases between. From germline, CDR1 is ENHRY and CDR2 SYGVKD. The CDR3 contains 12 residues.

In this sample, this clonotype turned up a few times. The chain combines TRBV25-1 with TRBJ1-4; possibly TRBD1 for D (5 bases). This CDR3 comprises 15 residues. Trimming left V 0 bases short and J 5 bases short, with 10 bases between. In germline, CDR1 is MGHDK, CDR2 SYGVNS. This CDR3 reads CASSEYIWGNEKLFF. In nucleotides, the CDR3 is TGTGCCAGCAGTGAATATATATGGGGCAATGAAAAACTGTTTTTT.

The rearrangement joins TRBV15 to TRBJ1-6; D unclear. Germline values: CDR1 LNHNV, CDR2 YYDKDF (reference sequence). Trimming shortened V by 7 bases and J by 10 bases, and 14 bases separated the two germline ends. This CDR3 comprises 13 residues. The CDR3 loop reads CATNITLGSPLHF. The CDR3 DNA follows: TGTGCCACCAACATCACCCTAGGGTCACCCCTCCACTTT.

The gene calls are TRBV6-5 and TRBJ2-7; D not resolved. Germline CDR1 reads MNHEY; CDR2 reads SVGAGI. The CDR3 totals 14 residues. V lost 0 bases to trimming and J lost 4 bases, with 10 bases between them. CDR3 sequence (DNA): TGTGCCAGCAGTTACTCGAAATGGTCATACGAGCAGTACGTC. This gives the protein CASSYSKWSYEQYV.